The rows below give T cell receptor beta chains drawn from one sample of a study of Ad26.COV2.S vaccination and SARS-CoV-2 variants. The data were produced by immunoSEQ multiplex PCR, yet TCRdb's version contains in-frame clones alone and is incomplete. The data hold just over 350,000 clones, with about 85% observed a single time. The source material was peripheral blood, sampled in a trial of Ad26.COV2.S vaccine versus placebo. These receptors were obtained from a person aged 18-60 years who received the Ad26.COV2.S COVID-19 vaccine or a placebo. Each CDR3 is given with its conserved first and last residue. D genes are given only for firm matches. Not all rows give a size; the values are once, few, many and, for expanded clones, a class.

size,V,J,D,CDR3,DNA
NA,TRBV29-1,TRBJ2-1,NA,CSVWIRTYNEQFF,TGCAGCGTTTGGATCCGGACTTACAATGAGCAGTTCTTC
NA,TRBV24-1,TRBJ1-6,NA,CATQSSYNSPLHF,TGTGCCACCCAGAGCTCCTATAATTCACCCCTCCACTTT
NA,TRBV12-3/TRBV12-4,TRBJ2-7,NA,CASSLGRTYEQYF,TGTGCCAGCAGTTTAGGACGGACCTACGAGCAGTACTTC
NA,TRBV30,TRBJ2-1,TRBD2,CAWSVVNRRTSGGYNEQFF,TGTGCCTGGAGTGTAGTAAACAGGAGGACTAGCGGGGGTTACAATGAGCAGTTCTTC
NA,TRBV10-3,TRBJ1-4,NA,CAISESGEKLFF,TGTGCCATCAGTGAGTCAGGTGAAAAACTGTTTTTT
NA,TRBV18,TRBJ2-5,TRBD1,CASSPGVGGAETQYF,TGTGCCAGCTCACCAGGCGTAGGGGGCGCAGAGACCCAGTACTTC
NA,TRBV6-2/TRBV6-3,TRBJ2-5,TRBD2,CASSSSRGGIRETQYF,TGTGCCAGCAGCTCAAGTCGGGGGGGCATAAGAGAGACCCAGTACTTC
few,TRBV5-1,TRBJ1-1,TRBD1,CASSQGGAGTEAFF,TGCGCCAGCAGCCAAGGGGGCGCGGGCACTGAAGCTTTCTTT
once,TRBV6-2/TRBV6-3,TRBJ2-3,NA,CASSYGSSSGSTDTQYF,TGTGCCAGCAGTTACGGTTCTTCGAGCGGAAGCACAGATACGCAGTATTTT
NA,TRBV5-1,TRBJ2-7,TRBD2,CASSSIPSGSQPGYEQYF,TGCGCCAGCAGCTCCATACCTAGCGGGAGCCAGCCAGGATACGAGCAGTACTTC
once,TRBV3-1/TRBV3-2,TRBJ1-1,NA,CASSQVGGDPTEAFF,TGTGCCAGCAGCCAAGTCGGGGGGGATCCCACTGAAGCTTTCTTT
NA,TRBV6-1,TRBJ1-3,NA,CASSEWGLSGNTIYF,TGTGCCAGCAGTGAATGGGGACTCTCTGGAAACACCATATATTTT
NA,TRBV15,TRBJ2-3,NA,CATSFGTSTDTQYF,TGTGCCACCAGCTTCGGTACTAGCACAGATACGCAGTATTTT
once,TRBV6-2/TRBV6-3,TRBJ2-1,NA,CASSYLGGSNDEQFF,TGTGCCAGCAGTTACTTGGGGGGTTCAAATGATGAGCAGTTCTTC
NA,TRBV27,TRBJ1-6,NA,CASKLQGSNSPLHF,TGTGCCAGCAAACTCCAGGGGTCTAATTCACCCCTCCACTTT
NA,TRBV7-2,TRBJ1-1,NA,CASSLVGGAGTEAFF,TGTGCCAGCAGCTTAGTAGGAGGGGCAGGCACTGAAGCTTTCTTT
NA,TRBV5-1,TRBJ2-6,NA,CASSSNSGANVLTF,TGCGCCAGCAGCTCCAACTCTGGGGCCAACGTCCTGACTTTC
NA,TRBV19,TRBJ1-1,NA,CASSPHLNTEAFF,TGTGCCAGTAGTCCCCACTTGAACACTGAAGCTTTCTTT
NA,TRBV12-3/TRBV12-4,TRBJ2-2,NA,CASSWTDTGELFF,TGTGCCAGCAGTTGGACAGACACCGGGGAGCTGTTTTTT
NA,TRBV9,TRBJ2-7,NA,CASSVAGVGYEQYF,TGTGCCAGCAGCGTAGCAGGGGTGGGCTACGAGCAGTACTTC